This TCR beta chain was obtained from a study of blood T cell repertoires in COVID-19. Whole-study context: COVID-19 samples, acute and convalescent, were from the United States, Italy and Spain. Sample material is recorded as cDNA or gDNA derived from T cells, B-cell-depleted T cells, or PBMCs.

As originally analysed: Amplification of reference gene primers was used by the study to estimate nucleated cell counts. Some clones are missing from TCRdb's copy, which holds only in-frame ones; the method was immunoSEQ multiplex PCR. That table supplies the V and J calls and clone size; D and trimming were determined from the DNA. The repertoire consists of some 270,000 clones, with around 85% occurring once and the leading ten covering about 1%. V was pared by 4 bases and J by 1 base, with 9 bases of the junction left unmatched. This CDR3 comprises 17 residues. In germline, CDR1 is SGDLS, CDR2 YYNGEE. It was during active infection that Seattle patients were enrolled and then longitudinally followed.

Sequenced: peripheral blood. This TCR was recovered from a human donor with COVID-19, enrolled during active disease. The donor label of this sample is uncertain. The rearrangement links TRBV9 to TRBJ2-7, with TRBD1 identical over 12 bases. The chain's CDR3 is CASSHPGTGGSSYEQYF. The CDR3 DNA follows: TGTGCCAGCAGCCACCCAGGGACAGGGGGCAGTTCCTACGAGCAGTACTTC. Drawing the rest from reference TRBV9 and TRBJ2-7, the complete variable domain is DSGVTQTPKHLITATGQRVTLRCSPRSGDLSVYWYQQSLDQGLQFLIQYYNGEERAKGNILERFSAQQFPDLHSELNLSSLELGDSALYFCASSHPGTGGSSYEQYFGPGTRLTVT.